This T cell receptor (beta chain) was identified during a study of blood T cell repertoires in COVID-19. Study-level information: Donors in the United States, Italy and Spain gave samples during acute or convalescent COVID-19. PBMCs, B-cell-depleted T cells, or T cells were the source of the cDNA or gDNA that made up the material.

The V and J ends lost 1 base and 2 bases respectively, with 12 bases between them. This CDR3 comprises 15 residues. The germline gives CDR1 LNHDA, CDR2 SQIVND (reference sequence). In the source study's methods: By means of reference gene primer amplification, nucleated cell counts were estimated. Measured with immunoSEQ multiplex PCR; TCRdb has only the in-frame clones, and not every one. Clonal size and the V and J genes are those of that table, whereas D and trimming came from the DNA. The sample records a few hundred thousand clones, 80% being singletons. This TCR was recovered from a human donor in a cohort sampled during active COVID-19. V is TRBV19 and J is TRBJ2-7, with D possibly matching TRBD2 (6 bases). Material for sequencing was peripheral blood. CDR3 DNA sequence: TGTGCCAGTAGTATAGGGTCTAGCGCACCCTACGAGCAGTACTTC. Translating it yields CASSIGSSAPYEQYF.